In this sample, the clone carrying this TCR beta chain turned up a few times. The CDR3 covers 14 residues. Trimming cost V 4 bases and J 3 bases, with 11 bases left between them. Germline V lookup: CDR1 LGHNA, CDR2 YNFKEQ. The record originates from a study of T cells in Graves' hyperthyroidism and ophthalmopathy. What was amplified from RNA transcripts were TCR beta CDR3 regions. The TCR CDR3 first-round RT-PCR relied on the HTBI primer set. TCRdb reanalysed the multiplex PCR reads using MiXCR and keeps one entry per CDR3 protein. The repertoire holds hundreds of thousands of distinct CDR3 sequences, with more than 14% as singletons.

The chain employs TRBV4-2 and TRBJ2-3; D may correspond to TRBD1 or TRBD2 (5 bases each). The receptor comes from a woman in her forties or fifties with Graves' ophthalmopathy. The sequenced sample consisted of blood. The CDR3 reads CASSPGRTTDTQYF. The CDR3 DNA sequence: TGTGCCAGCAGCCCGGGACGGACTACAGATACGCAGTATTTT.